This record covers a single T cell receptor beta chain. Its antigen remains unknown. The PCR had 60 Vbeta and 13 Jbeta primers. Sequenced by immunoSEQ multiplex PCR; TCRdb stores in-frame clones only, minus some. Seen here are more than 150,000 clones, roughly 85% observed once, and the top ten hold about 9.3%. The sample originates from a study of cytomegalovirus exposure and HLA in healthy donors. General study findings and limits: The number of N-insertions in an Asian-associated ancestry cluster was reportedly below the approximately 600-donor mean in a later analysis. Presence/absence analyses supposed approximately even sequencing depth among donors.

Sequences were obtained from PBMCs. This clonotype originated in a man between 18 and 35 years old in good health and CMV-seropositive.

The CDR3 DNA sequence: TGTGCCAGCAGCCCAGGGGGCGTTAATGAAAAACTGTTTTTT. Amino acid sequence: CASSPGGVNEKLFF. J is TRBJ1-4 and V is TRBV6-5; 8 bases map to TRBD1. The V segment lost 6 bases and the J segment 4 bases; nucleotides outside the gene matches: 4. This CDR3 contains 14 residues. CDR1 and CDR2 from the germline V gene are MNHEY and SVGAGI.